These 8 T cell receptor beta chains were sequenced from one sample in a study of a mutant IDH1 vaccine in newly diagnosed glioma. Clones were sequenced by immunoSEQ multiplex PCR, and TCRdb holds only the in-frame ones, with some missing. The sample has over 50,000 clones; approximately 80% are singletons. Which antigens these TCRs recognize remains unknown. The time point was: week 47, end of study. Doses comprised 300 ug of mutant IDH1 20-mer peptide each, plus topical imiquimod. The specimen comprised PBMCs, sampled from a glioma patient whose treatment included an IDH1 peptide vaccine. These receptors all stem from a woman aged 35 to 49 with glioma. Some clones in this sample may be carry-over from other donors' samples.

DNA for the CDR3: TGTGCCAGTAGTAACCGAGGGGGAGGAATGAACATTCAGTACTTC. This sequence encodes CASSNRGGGMNIQYF. The V gene is TRBV19, the J gene TRBJ2-4, with D perhaps assigned TRBD1 or TRBD2 (6 bases each). Per the germline V gene, CDR1 is LNHDA and CDR2 is SQIVND (reference sequence). Deletions cut 4 bases from V and 7 bases from J, with 17 bases between. The CDR3 runs to 15 residues.

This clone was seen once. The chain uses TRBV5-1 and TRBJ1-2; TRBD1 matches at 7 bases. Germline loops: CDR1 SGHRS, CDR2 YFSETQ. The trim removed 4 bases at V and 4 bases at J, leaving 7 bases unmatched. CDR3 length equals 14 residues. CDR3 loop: CASSLRQGPYGYTF. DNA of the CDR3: TGCGCCAGCAGCCTGCGACAGGGACCCTATGGCTACACCTTC.

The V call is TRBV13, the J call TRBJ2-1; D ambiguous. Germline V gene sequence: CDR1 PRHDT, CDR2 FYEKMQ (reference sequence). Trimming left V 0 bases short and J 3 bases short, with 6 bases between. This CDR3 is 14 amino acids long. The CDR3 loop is CASSLGQIYNEQFF. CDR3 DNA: TGTGCCAGCAGCTTAGGACAAATCTACAATGAGCAGTTCTTC.

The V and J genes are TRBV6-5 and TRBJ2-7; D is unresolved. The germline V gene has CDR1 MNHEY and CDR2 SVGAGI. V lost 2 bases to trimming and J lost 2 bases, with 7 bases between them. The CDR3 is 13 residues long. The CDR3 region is CASSYQLTYEQYF. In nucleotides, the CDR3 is TGTGCCAGCAGTTACCAGTTAACCTACGAGCAGTACTTC.

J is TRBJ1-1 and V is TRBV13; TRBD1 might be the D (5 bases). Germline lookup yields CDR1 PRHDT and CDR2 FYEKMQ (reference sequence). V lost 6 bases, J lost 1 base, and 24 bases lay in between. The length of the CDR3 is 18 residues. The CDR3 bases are TGTGCCAGCAGTCCCTTTGTGGGTCATCAGGGCCCGAACACTGAAGCTTTCTTT. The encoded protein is CASSPFVGHQGPNTEAFF.

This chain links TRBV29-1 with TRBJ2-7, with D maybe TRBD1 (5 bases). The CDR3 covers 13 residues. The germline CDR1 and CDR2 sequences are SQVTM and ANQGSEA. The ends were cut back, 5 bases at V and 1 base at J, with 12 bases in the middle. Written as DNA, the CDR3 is TGCAGCGTTCAACAGGTACCTTCCTACGAGCAGTACTTC. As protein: CSVQQVPSYEQYF.

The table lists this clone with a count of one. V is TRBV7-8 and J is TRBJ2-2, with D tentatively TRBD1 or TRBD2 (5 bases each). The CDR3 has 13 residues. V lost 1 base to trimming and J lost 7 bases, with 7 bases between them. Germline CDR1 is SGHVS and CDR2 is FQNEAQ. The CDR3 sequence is CASSLGGFGELFF. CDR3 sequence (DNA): TGTGCCAGCAGCTTAGGGGGGTTCGGGGAGCTGTTTTTT.

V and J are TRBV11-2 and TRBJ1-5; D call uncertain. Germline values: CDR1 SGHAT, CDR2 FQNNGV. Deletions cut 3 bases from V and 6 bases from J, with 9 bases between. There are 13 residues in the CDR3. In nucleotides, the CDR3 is TGTGCCAGCAGCTTGGGGTGGGCTCAGCCCCAGCATTTT. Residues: CASSLGWAQPQHF.